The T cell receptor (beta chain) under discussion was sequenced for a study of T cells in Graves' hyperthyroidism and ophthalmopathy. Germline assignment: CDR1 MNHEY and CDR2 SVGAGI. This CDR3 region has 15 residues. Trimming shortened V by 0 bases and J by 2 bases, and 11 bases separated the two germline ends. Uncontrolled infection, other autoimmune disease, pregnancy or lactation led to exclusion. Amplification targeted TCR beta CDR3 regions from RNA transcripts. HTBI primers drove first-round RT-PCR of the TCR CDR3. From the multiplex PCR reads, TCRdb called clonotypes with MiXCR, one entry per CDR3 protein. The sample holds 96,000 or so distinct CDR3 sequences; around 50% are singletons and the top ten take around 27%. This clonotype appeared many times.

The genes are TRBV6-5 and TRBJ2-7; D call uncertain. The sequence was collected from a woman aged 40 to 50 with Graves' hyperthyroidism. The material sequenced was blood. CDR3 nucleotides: TGTGCCAGCAGTTACTCGGAGAGAAGCGCCTACGAGCAGTACTTC. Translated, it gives CASSYSERSAYEQYF.